The 22 T cell receptor beta chains given below trace back to one sample, sequenced in a study of blood T cell repertoires in COVID-19 (dated by TCRdb to about 2020). The library was generated by the immunoSEQ multiplex PCR assay. The table was pulled from immuneACCESS by TCRdb, which kept in-frame rearrangements only. Such tables lose some clones; where checked, under half of the loss comes from unresolved V genes, and the rest has no known cause. The sample data list 250,000 to 300,000 clones, and roughly 93% of these were observed just once. The top ten clonotypes cover about 2% of the sample. Sequences were obtained from PBMCs or T cells enriched from blood (not recorded which). These receptors came from a woman aged 40-49 years with acute COVID-19.

The V and J genes are TRBV12-3 or TRBV12-4 and TRBJ2-7, with 8 bases aligning to TRBD1. With 4 bases clipped from V and 3 bases from J, the junction kept 2 bases outside the gene matches. The CDR3 runs 13 residues. The CDR3 is CASSWDRSYEQYF. The DNA of the CDR3 is TGTGCCAGCAGTTGGGACAGGAGCTACGAGCAGTACTTC.

The J gene is TRBJ1-6, the V gene TRBV7-2, with unresolved D. The germline gives CDR1 SGHTA, CDR2 FQGNSA. The CDR3 loop spans 13 amino acids. V was pared by 1 base and J by 6 bases, with 4 bases between. CDR3 sequence: CASSLDTNSPLHF. CDR3 DNA sequence: TGTGCCAGCAGCTTAGACACTAATTCACCCCTCCACTTT.

A single count supports this clone. The chain uses TRBV13 and TRBJ2-1, with D hard to call. V gave up 5 bases and J gave up 13 bases, with 21 bases separating them. The CDR3 covers 14 residues. CDR1 and CDR2 (germline): PRHDT, FYEKMQ (reference sequence). The CDR3 region is CASSRPRVSTRQFF. The CDR3 region has the DNA TGTGCCAGCAGCCGCCCTCGGGTTAGCACGAGACAGTTCTTC.

The genes are TRBV7-3 and TRBJ2-5; D ambiguous. V was shortened by 3 bases and J by 5 bases, with 10 bases between the two germline ends. Germline V gene lookup returns CDR1 SGHTA and CDR2 FQGTGA. The CDR3 extends over 13 amino acids. The CDR3 coding sequence is TGTGCCAGCAGCTTCGCCGGGTCGGAGACCCAGTACTTC. Encoded protein: CASSFAGSETQYF. The variable domain in full, with the rest retrieved from reference TRBV7-3 and TRBJ2-5, is GAGVSQTPSNKVTEKGKYVELRCDPISGHTALYWYRQSLGQGPEFLIYFQGTGAADDSGLPNDRFFAVRPEGSVSTLKIQRTERGDSAVYLCASSFAGSETQYFGPGTRLLVL.

V and J are TRBV11-1 and TRBJ2-7, with 7 nucleotides matching TRBD1. Germline V lookup: CDR1 SGHAT, CDR2 FQDESV (reference sequence). The CDR3 is made up of 13 amino acids. Trimming at V came to 4 bases and at J to 3 bases, leaving 3 bases not matched to a gene. CDR3 protein: CASSYYRGYEQYF. Here the CDR3 DNA reads TGTGCCAGCAGCTACTACAGGGGCTACGAGCAGTACTTC.

V is TRBV18 and J is TRBJ1-2; D gene unclear. The germline V and J ends were trimmed by 5 bases and 3 bases, with 4 bases remaining between them. Germline CDR1 is KGHSH and CDR2 is LQKENI. The CDR3 is 11 amino acids. The CDR3 DNA sequence: TGTGCCAGCTCAACGGACTATGGCTACACCTTC. It yields the protein CASSTDYGYTF.

J is TRBJ2-7 and V is TRBV12-2; no check of the table's D call, TRBD2, against the DNA was made. TRBV12-2 is termed a pseudogene. The CDR3 has 18 residues. The CDR3 is CASRLAARLAATTGEQYF. The CDR3 DNA sequence: TGTGCAAGTCGCTTAGCGGCCCGTCTAGCGGCAACTACGGGAGAGCAGTACTTC.

J is TRBJ2-2 and V is TRBV5-4; 8 bases match TRBD2. The CDR3 is 15 amino acids. The V gene's germline CDR1 is SGHNT and CDR2 YYREEE (reference sequence). V trimming: 3 bases; J trimming: 5 bases; junction bases outside the gene matches: 6. The DNA for the CDR3 is TGTGCCAGCAGCTCCGGGGGGGCCAGAACCGGGGAGCTGTTTTTT. Translation: CASSSGGARTGELFF.

This chain connects TRBV5-1 to TRBJ1-3, with no clear D. This CDR3 has 15 residues. With 4 bases removed from V and 0 bases from J, the gap between germline ends came to 11 bases. From germline, CDR1 is SGHRS and CDR2 YFSETQ. This CDR3 reads CASSPGRSSGNTIYF. CDR3 DNA: TGCGCCAGCAGCCCTGGTCGGAGCTCTGGAAACACCATATATTTT. Full variable domain (outside the CDR3, taken from reference TRBV5-1 and TRBJ1-3): KAGVTQTPRYLIKTRGQQVTLSCSPISGHRSVSWYQQTPGQGLQFLFEYFSETQRNKGNFPGRFSGRQFSNSRSEMNVSTLELGDSALYLCASSPGRSSGNTIYFGEGSWLTVV.

The sample holds many counts of this clone. A read error may produce the germline difference seen at one junction end. The gene calls are TRBV7-7 and TRBJ2-1; TRBD2 agrees at 7 bases. The CDR3 consists of 15 residues. Germline V CDR1 and CDR2: SSHAT, FNYEAQ (reference sequence). CDR3 in DNA: TGTGCTAGCAGCTTAGAGGCTAGCGGTCACAATGAGCAGTTCTTC. This codes for CASSLEASGHNEQFF.

This chain uses TRBV28 with TRBJ2-7; 7 nucleotides line up with TRBD1. Germline trimming cut 10 bases from V and 2 bases from J; bases unmatched to any gene: 8. The germline CDR1 and CDR2 sequences are MDHEN and SYDVKM. The CDR3 extends over 13 amino acids. The CDR3 reads CANRDSVTYEQYF. The CDR3 nucleotides are TGTGCCAACCGGGACAGTGTAACCTACGAGCAGTACTTC.

V usage is TRBV6-5 and J usage is TRBJ2-1; D possibly corresponds to TRBD1 (6 bases). This CDR3 is 16 amino acids long. Per germline, CDR1 MNHEY and CDR2 SVGAGI. V dropped 2 bases and J dropped 5 bases, with 16 bases sitting between them. The CDR3 sequence: CASSYSVRGWDNEQFF. The CDR3, as DNA: TGTGCCAGCAGTTACAGTGTCAGGGGATGGGACAATGAGCAGTTCTTC.

The V gene is TRBV20-1, the J gene TRBJ1-2; D possibly corresponds to TRBD1 (5 bases). The CDR3 is 14 residues long. Trimming took 3 bases from V and 2 from J, leaving 13 bases between them. Germline V lookup: CDR1 DFQATT, CDR2 SNEGSKA (reference sequence). CDR3 region: CSASDGAGNYGYTF. DNA of the CDR3: TGCAGTGCTAGTGATGGGGCAGGGAACTATGGCTACACCTTC.

This sequence joins TRBV2 and TRBJ1-3; D gene ambiguous. The V end lost 6 bases, the J end lost 0 bases, and 12 bases lay between the germline ends. This CDR3 comprises 15 residues. Germline V gene data show CDR1 as SNHLY and CDR2 as FYNNEI. CDR3 loop: CASRPPGSSGNTIYF. The CDR3 region has the DNA TGTGCCAGCAGACCACCAGGAAGCTCTGGAAACACCATATATTTT.

This chain joins TRBV7-9 and TRBJ1-5; TRBD1 aligns across 8 bases. This CDR3 comprises 14 residues. J was trimmed by 5 bases and V by 4 bases; bases with no gene match: 4. Germline V gene sequence: CDR1 SEHNR, CDR2 FQNEAQ (reference sequence). The CDR3 DNA follows: TGTGCCAGCAGCTCCCAGGGGGCTTATCAGCCCCAGCATTTT. This translates into CASSSQGAYQPQHF.

This clone was seen only a few times. This chain uses TRBV2 with TRBJ1-2, with no clear D. This CDR3 comprises 11 residues. V dropped 7 bases and J dropped 4 bases, with 7 bases sitting between them. Germline V lookup: CDR1 SNHLY, CDR2 FYNNEI. CDR3 protein: CASKQSYGYTF. The CDR3 coding sequence is TGTGCCAGCAAGCAATCCTATGGCTACACCTTC.

The table lists this clone with a count of one. The chain links TRBV2 to TRBJ1-4, with D hard to call. The CDR3 runs to 13 residues. Germline lookup yields CDR1 SNHLY and CDR2 FYNNEI. The ends were cut back, 8 bases at V and 1 base at J, with 8 bases in the middle. The CDR3 is CASGGLTNEKLFF. The DNA of the CDR3 is TGTGCCAGCGGCGGGTTAACTAATGAAAAACTGTTTTTT.

This clone has just one count. CDR3: CASSLGRDRGEAFF. In DNA, the CDR3 is TGTGCCAGCAGCTTAGGCCGGGACAGAGGGGAAGCTTTCTTT. The chain carries TRBV7-2 and TRBJ1-1, with 7 bases aligning to TRBD1. The CDR3 length is 14 residues. The V segment lost 1 base and the J segment 8 bases; nucleotides outside the gene matches: 7. Per germline, CDR1 SGHTA and CDR2 FQGNSA. The whole variable domain, remainder taken from reference TRBV7-2 and TRBJ1-1, is GAGVSQSPSNKVTEKGKDVELRCDPISGHTALYWYRQSLGQGLEFLIYFQGNSAPDKSGLPSDRFSAERTGGSVSTLTIQRTQQEDSAVYLCASSLGRDRGEAFFGQGTRLTVV.

This chain links TRBV9 with TRBJ1-2; D gene uncertain. The V end was cut by 0 bases, the J end by 3 bases, with 3 bases between. The length of the CDR3 is 12 residues. Looked up from germline, CDR1 is SGDLS and CDR2 is YYNGEE. The CDR3 DNA reads as TGTGCCAGCAGCGTAGCCGACTATGGCTACACCTTC. Its translation: CASSVADYGYTF.

J is TRBJ2-3 and V is TRBV2; 7 nucleotides match TRBD2. With V trimmed by 7 bases and J by 2 bases, 6 bases remained unmatched. Looked up from germline, CDR1 is SNHLY and CDR2 is FYNNEI. The CDR3 extends over 14 amino acids. The CDR3 region has the DNA TGTGCCAGCACTCGAGCGGGATCCACAGATACGCAGTATTTT. Amino acid sequence: CASTRAGSTDTQYF.

DNA for the CDR3: TGTGCCAGCAGCCAACGGGGTACCGGGGAGCTGTTTTTT. Amino acids: CASSQRGTGELFF. The V and J genes are TRBV3-1 (or the pseudogene TRBV3-2) and TRBJ2-2; TRBD2 might be the D (5 bases). The germline CDR1 and CDR2 sequences are LGHDT and YNNKEL (reference sequence). The V end lost 2 bases, the J end lost 5 bases, and 6 bases lay between the germline ends. The CDR3 consists of 13 residues.

The V gene is TRBV23-1, the J gene TRBJ1-5; 7 bases match TRBD1. Being an ORF, TRBV23-1 has a function that is uncertain. The CDR3 sequence is 18 residues long. After removal of 0 bases from V and 0 bases from J, the junction contained 8 bases not matched to a gene. The chain's CDR3 is CASSQSYHRGGSNQPQHF. The CDR3 DNA follows: TGCGCCAGCAGTCAATCGTATCACAGGGGCGGTAGCAATCAGCCCCAGCATTTT.